What follows are 5 T cell receptor beta chains derived from one specimen sequenced in a study of a mutant IDH1 vaccine in newly diagnosed glioma. This sample's time point: week 35, safety follow-up. It was 300 ug of mutant IDH1 20-mer peptide that made up each vaccine dose, given with topical imiquimod. Using immunoSEQ multiplex PCR, the repertoire was profiled, and TCRdb retains in-frame clones only, with some absent. This table holds about 65,000 clones, about four fifths found once. Their antigens remain unidentified. The source was PBMCs, collected from a glioma patient whose treatment included an IDH1 peptide vaccine. Receptors originate from a man aged 35 to 55 with glioma.

CDR3 protein: CASSAGSGNSPLHF. CDR3 sequence (DNA): TGTGCCAGCAGCGCAGGCTCTGGGAATTCACCCCTCCACTTT. The genes are TRBV7-9 and TRBJ1-6; D is ambiguous. Trimming shortened V by 5 bases and J by 7 bases, and 12 bases separated the two germline ends. There are 14 residues in the CDR3. CDR1 and CDR2 (germline): SEHNR, FQNEAQ (reference sequence).

This sequence joins TRBV10-1 and TRBJ1-6; TRBD1 matches 7 bases. This CDR3 region has 17 residues. Germline V gene lookup returns CDR1 WNHNN and CDR2 SYGVQD (reference sequence). The junction had 10 bases not matched to a gene; V was cut back by 2 bases and J by 6 bases. CDR3 loop: CASSEGGRGQANSPLHF. DNA of the CDR3: TGCGCCAGCAGTGAGGGCGGCCGCGGACAGGCTAATTCACCCCTCCACTTT.

The J gene is TRBJ1-1, the V gene TRBV11-3; D is unresolved. Trimming took 0 bases from V and 3 from J, leaving 8 bases between them. This CDR3 spans 14 amino acids. Germline V gene lookup returns CDR1 SGHNT and CDR2 YENEEA. CDR3 region: CASSLEGGDTEAFF. The CDR3 nucleotides are TGTGCCAGCAGCTTAGAGGGTGGGGACACTGAAGCTTTCTTT.

In this sample, this clone turned up once. The chain combines TRBV7-2 with TRBJ2-7; maybe TRBD2 (6 bases). V shed 5 bases and J shed 6 bases, with 17 bases lying between them. In germline, CDR1 is SGHTA, CDR2 FQGNSA. This CDR3 comprises 14 residues. The CDR3 region is CASSQRDRRGEQYF. The DNA of the CDR3 is TGTGCCAGCAGCCAGAGGGACCGGAGGGGCGAGCAGTACTTC.

This chain links TRBV19 with TRBJ2-7, with D possibly TRBD2 on 5 matching bases. Germline V gene data show CDR1 as LNHDA and CDR2 as SQIVND (reference sequence). The CDR3 length is 14 residues. V dropped 6 bases and J dropped 1 base, with 13 bases sitting between them. The CDR3 protein is CASSGRAGSYEQYF. CDR3 bases: TGTGCCAGTAGCGGCCGGGCGGGTTCCTACGAGCAGTACTTC.